This T cell receptor beta chain was recorded in a study of blood T cells in healthy people across ages (dated by TCRdb to between 2015 and 2017). Concerning the study at large: In model experiments, template switching captured roughly one uniquely barcoded TCR beta cDNA molecule for every two T cells. To track age-related changes in TCR beta repertoire diversity, the study relied on deep sequencing normalized with unique cDNA molecular identifiers. Using the same blood draw, the study looked at two additional independent replicas of 1 million unique cDNA reads for two donors, one aged 18 to 30 and the other aged 80 or older. The donors were divided into four age groups: young (average approximately 16 years), middle-aged (approximately 39), aged (62) and long-lived (around 87). To avoid experimental bias, donors of different ages were randomly spread across the sequencing lanes. On the study overall, not on this receptor specifically: Donor CMV infection status was unknown, potentially confounding age-related changes in expanded clonotypes. As age increased, observed TCR beta diversity per million T cells dropped in a roughly linear way, and a significant reduction was already evident by age 40. Estimates of total diversity from one million sequenced T cells were regarded as lower bounds and underestimates. The long-lived group showed more naive CD4+ T cells, fewer expanded clones and increased TCR diversity than the aged group, suggesting age selection. Observed TCR beta diversity correlated strongly with the percentage of naive T cells measured by flow cytometry. Since profiling was done on bulk unsorted PBMCs, naive and antigen-experienced compartments could not be conclusively compared.

The CDR3 is 17 amino acids long, termini counted. Kept here is only the CDR3 DNA, which spans 51 bases and is read in frame from base 1. According to the germline V gene, CDR1 reads SGHDN and CDR2 reads FVKESK. V drops 1 base and J drops 2 bases, leaving 16 bases in between. Systemically healthy Caucasian individuals from Russia, 39 in total and aged about 6 to 95 years, were included as donors. Around 9.8 milliliters of peripheral blood were collected from each donor into EDTA-treated Vacutainer tubes. Ficoll-Paque density-gradient centrifugation was used to isolate PBMCs, with at least 6 million per sample. Total RNA was extracted from PBMCs with Trizol reagent, with at least 6 micrograms obtained per sample. For every donor, an aliquot of PBMCs went through flow cytometry to measure the percentages of naive CD45RAhigh/CD27high T cells. About this clonotype: Its antigen is not yet known. Likely a read error: the CDR3 ends without its conserved phenylalanine or tryptophan.

Library preparation used 5' RACE. Sequencing relied on an Illumina HiSeq 2500. The second PCR ran for about 6 to 12 cycles and used a J-beta primer mix along with a sample-barcoded 5' primer. A unique molecular identifier was introduced onto each TCR beta cDNA molecule by a template-switch 5' adaptor carrying 12 random nucleotides. Each sample yielded at least 2.5 million CDR3-containing paired-end reads. First-strand cDNA was synthesized from all RNA with the Mint cDNA synthesis kit, primed by a TRBC-specific oligonucleotide. Following uracil-DNA glycosylase treatment, all cDNA underwent a first 18-cycle PCR with the universal primers M1SS and BC2_uni_R. The authors' analysis ran thus. For normalization, 1 million high-quality reads were randomly selected from each sample, with every read carrying a distinct molecular identifier. Instead of being binned into consensus sequences, reads with shared molecular identifiers were discarded. CDR3 identification, clonotype clustering and error correction used MiTCR with a Q25 quality threshold and the strictest error-elimination algorithm. Lower-bound total TCR beta diversity was estimated with a nonparametric unseen species model using Euler transformation. Clones were called with MiXCR by TCRdb after fastp trimmed the public reads at Q25, and only in-frame beta chains were retained. Each record represents a unique CDR3 protein, reported with the most common genes and DNA among its rows. The V and J calls follow TCRdb's processing rather than the paper's. This sample lists about 1.1 million distinct CDR3 sequences; around two fifths were detected once. Of the sample, around 12% is held by the ten largest clones.

Source material: blood. The origin of this receptor is a man between 18 and 29 years old in good health. The rearranged chain carries TRBV14 and TRBJ2-3; the D call is possibly TRBD1 or TRBD2, each sharing 6 bases. The base sequence is TGTGCCAGCAGCCAAGCCTTCCGGGGGCAGGACACAGATACGCAGTATTAT. It translates as CASSQAFRGQDTDTQYY.